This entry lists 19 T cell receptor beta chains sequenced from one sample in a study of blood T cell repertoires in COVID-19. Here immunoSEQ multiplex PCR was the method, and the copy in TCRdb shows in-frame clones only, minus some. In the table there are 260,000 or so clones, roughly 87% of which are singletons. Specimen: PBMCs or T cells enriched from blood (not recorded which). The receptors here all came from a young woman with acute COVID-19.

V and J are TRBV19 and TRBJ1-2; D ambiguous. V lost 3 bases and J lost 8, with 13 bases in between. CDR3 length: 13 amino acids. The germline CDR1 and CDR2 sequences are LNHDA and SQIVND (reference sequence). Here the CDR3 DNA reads TGTGCCAGTAGTATCCCCGGTTTATGGGGCTACACCTTC. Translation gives CASSIPGLWGYTF.

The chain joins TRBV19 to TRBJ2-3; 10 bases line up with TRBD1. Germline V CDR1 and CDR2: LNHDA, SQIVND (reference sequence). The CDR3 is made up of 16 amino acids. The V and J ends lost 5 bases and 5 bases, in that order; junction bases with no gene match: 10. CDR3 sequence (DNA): TGTGCCAGTAGTCTGGGACAGGGGATATCTGGAGATACGCAGTATTTT. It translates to CASSLGQGISGDTQYF. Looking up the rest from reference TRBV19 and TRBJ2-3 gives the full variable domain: DGGITQSPKYLFRKEGQNVTLSCEQNLNHDAMYWYRQDPGQGLRLIYYSQIVNDFQKGDIAEGYSVSREKKESFPLTVTSAQKNPTAFYLCASSLGQGISGDTQYFGPGTRLTVL.

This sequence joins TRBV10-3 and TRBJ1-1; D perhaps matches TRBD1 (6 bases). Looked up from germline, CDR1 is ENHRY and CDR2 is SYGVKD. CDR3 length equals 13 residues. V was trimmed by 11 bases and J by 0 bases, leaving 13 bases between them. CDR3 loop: CASLRQVNTEAFF. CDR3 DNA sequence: TGTGCCTCCCTAAGACAGGTGAACACTGAAGCTTTCTTT.

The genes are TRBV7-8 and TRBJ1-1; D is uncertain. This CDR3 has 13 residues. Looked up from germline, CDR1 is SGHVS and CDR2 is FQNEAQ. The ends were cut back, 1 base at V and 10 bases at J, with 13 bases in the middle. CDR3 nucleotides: TGTGCCAGCAGCTTAGAGACCCTAGCTGTAGCTTTCTTT. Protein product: CASSLETLAVAFF.

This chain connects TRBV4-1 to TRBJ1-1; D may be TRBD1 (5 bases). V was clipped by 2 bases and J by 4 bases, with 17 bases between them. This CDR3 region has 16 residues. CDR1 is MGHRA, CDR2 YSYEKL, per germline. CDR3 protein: CASSQPLRGRGTEAFF. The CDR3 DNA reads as TGCGCCAGCAGCCAACCCCTAAGGGGAAGAGGCACTGAAGCTTTCTTT.

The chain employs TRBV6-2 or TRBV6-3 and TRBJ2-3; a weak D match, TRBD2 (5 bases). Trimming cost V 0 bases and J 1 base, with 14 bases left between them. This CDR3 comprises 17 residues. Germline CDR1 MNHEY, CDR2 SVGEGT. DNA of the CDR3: TGTGCCAGCAGTTACTCGTGGGAGAAGCCTCGCACAGATACGCAGTATTTT. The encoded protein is CASSYSWEKPRTDTQYF.

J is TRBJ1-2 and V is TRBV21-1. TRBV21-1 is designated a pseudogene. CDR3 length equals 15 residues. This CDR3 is CASSKVAGTVYGYTF. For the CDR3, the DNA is TGTGCCAGCAGCAAAGTAGCGGGAACCGTCTATGGCTACACCTTC.

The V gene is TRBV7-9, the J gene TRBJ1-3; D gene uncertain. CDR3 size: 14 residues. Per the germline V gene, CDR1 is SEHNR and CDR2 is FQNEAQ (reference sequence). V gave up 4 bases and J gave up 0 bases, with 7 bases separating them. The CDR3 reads CASSSQDSGNTIYF. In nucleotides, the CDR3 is TGTGCCAGCAGCTCCCAGGACTCTGGAAACACCATATATTTT.

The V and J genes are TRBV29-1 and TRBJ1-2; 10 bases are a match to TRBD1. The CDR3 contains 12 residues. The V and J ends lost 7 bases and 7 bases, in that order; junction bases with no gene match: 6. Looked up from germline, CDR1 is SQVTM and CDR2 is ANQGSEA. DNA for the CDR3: TGCAGCGCCTTGACAGGGGGCCTTGGCTACACCTTC. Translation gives CSALTGGLGYTF.

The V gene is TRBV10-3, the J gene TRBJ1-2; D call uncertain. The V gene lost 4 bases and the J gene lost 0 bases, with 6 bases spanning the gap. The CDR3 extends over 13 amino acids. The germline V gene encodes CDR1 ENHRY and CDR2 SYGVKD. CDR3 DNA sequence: TGTGCCATCAGTGGGACTTCTAACTATGGCTACACCTTC. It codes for CAISGTSNYGYTF.

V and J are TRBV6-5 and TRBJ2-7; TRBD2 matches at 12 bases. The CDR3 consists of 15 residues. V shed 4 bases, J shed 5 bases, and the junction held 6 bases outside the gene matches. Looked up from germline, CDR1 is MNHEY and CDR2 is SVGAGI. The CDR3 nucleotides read TGTGCCAGCAGTTTCCCTAGCGGGGGGGCAAACGAGCAGTACTTC. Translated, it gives CASSFPSGGANEQYF.

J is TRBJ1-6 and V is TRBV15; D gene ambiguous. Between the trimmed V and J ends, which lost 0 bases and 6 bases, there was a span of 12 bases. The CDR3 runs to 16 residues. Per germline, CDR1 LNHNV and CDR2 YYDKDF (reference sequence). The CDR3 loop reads CATSRELVRVNSPLHF. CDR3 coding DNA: TGTGCCACCAGCAGAGAGCTAGTCCGGGTTAATTCACCCCTCCACTTT.

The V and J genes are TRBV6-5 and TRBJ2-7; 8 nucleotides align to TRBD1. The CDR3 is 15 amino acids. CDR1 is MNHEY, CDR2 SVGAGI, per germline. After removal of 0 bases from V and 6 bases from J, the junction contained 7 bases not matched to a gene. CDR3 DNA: TGTGCCAGCAGTTACTCGGCCAGGGGGCCTAGCGAGCAGTACTTC. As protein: CASSYSARGPSEQYF.

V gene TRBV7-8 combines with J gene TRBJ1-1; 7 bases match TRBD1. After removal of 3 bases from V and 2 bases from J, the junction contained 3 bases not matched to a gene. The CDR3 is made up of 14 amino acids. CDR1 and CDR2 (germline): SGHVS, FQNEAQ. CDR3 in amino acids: CASSLAGGNTEAFF. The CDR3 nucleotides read TGTGCCAGCAGCTTGGCAGGGGGTAACACTGAAGCTTTCTTT.

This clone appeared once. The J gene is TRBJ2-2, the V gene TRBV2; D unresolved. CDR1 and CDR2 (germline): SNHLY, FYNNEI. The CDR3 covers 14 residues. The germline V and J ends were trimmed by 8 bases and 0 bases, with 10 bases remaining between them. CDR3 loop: CASVELTNTGELFF. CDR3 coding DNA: TGTGCCAGCGTTGAGTTAACGAACACCGGGGAGCTGTTTTTT.

The CDR3 sequence is CASTIDRGHYGYTF. The CDR3 bases are TGTGCCAGTACCATCGACAGGGGGCATTATGGCTACACCTTC. The chain links TRBV19 to TRBJ1-2; 10 bases match TRBD1. CDR3 length: 14 amino acids. CDR1 and CDR2 (germline): LNHDA, SQIVND (reference sequence). Unmatched junction bases numbered 7, after V lost 7 bases and J lost 5 bases.

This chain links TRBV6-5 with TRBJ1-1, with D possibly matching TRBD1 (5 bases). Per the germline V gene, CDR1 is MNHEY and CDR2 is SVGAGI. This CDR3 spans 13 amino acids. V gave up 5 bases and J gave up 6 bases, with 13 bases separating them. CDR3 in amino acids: CASSTSQESEAFF. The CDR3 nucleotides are TGTGCCAGCAGTACATCACAGGAGTCTGAAGCTTTCTTT.

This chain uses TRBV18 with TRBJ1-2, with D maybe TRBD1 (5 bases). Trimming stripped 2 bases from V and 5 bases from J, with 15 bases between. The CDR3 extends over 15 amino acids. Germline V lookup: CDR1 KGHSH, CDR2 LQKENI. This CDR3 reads CASSPLGEGRYGYTF. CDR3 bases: TGTGCCAGCTCACCATTAGGAGAGGGGAGGTATGGCTACACCTTC. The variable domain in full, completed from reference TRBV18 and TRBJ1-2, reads NAGVMQNPRHLVRRRGQEARLRCSPMKGHSHVYWYRQLPEEGLKFMVYLQKENIIDESGMPKERFSAEFPKEGPSILRIQQVVRGDSAAYFCASSPLGEGRYGYTFGSGTRLTVV.

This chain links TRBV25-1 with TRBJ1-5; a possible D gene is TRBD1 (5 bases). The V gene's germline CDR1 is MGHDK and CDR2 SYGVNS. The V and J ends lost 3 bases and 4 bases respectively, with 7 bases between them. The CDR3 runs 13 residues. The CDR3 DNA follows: TGTGCCAGCAGTGAGGGGGGTAATCAGCCCCAGCATTTT. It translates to CASSEGGNQPQHF.